Sequencing of this T cell receptor beta chain was carried out in a study of shared clonotypes between healthy human individuals. Sequenced by immunoSEQ multiplex PCR; TCRdb stores in-frame clones only, minus some. The data contain about 2.1 million clones, roughly 95% of them singletons. This clone was picked up one time. Selected positively for CCR7 and CD45RO-negative, naive CD8 cells excluded terminally differentiated effector memory CD45RA+ cells. What was sequenced was naive CD8+ T cells from PBMCs. This clonotype was obtained from a man between 18 and 35 years old in good health. Some clones in this sample may be carry-over from other donors' samples.

The CDR3 spells CAWSSTRTSGRAGMADTQYF. DNA of the CDR3: TGTGCCTGGAGTTCTACCCGGACTAGCGGGAGGGCCGGGATGGCAGATACGCAGTATTTT. The chain recombines TRBV30 with TRBJ2-3; 15 bases map to TRBD2. The CDR3 has 20 residues. The V gene's germline CDR1 is GTSNPN and CDR2 SVGIG (reference sequence). V gave up 2 bases and J gave up 4 bases; unmatched junction bases: 16.